This T cell receptor (beta chain) comes out of a study of T cell changes during pregnancy in multiple sclerosis. Repertoires were generated with immunoSEQ multiplex PCR, while TCRdb's copy carries only in-frame clones and drops some. The repertoire consists of about 80,000 clones, with 90% to 95% occurring once and the leading ten covering under 1.5%. CDR1 SGHTS and CDR2 YDEGEE come from the germline V gene. This CDR3 has 19 amino acids. V trimming: 4 bases; J trimming: 1 base; junction bases outside the gene matches: 11. The sequence was obtained from a female donor with multiple sclerosis, enrolled in a pregnancy study. The sequencing here drew on peripheral blood, taken before pregnancy. The chain uses TRBV5-8 and TRBJ2-3, with 14 bases fitting TRBD2. The CDR3 here is CASSGPPGLAGAGTDTQYF. In DNA form, the CDR3 reads TGTGCCAGCAGCGGGCCACCGGGACTAGCGGGGGCTGGCACAGATACGCAGTATTTT.